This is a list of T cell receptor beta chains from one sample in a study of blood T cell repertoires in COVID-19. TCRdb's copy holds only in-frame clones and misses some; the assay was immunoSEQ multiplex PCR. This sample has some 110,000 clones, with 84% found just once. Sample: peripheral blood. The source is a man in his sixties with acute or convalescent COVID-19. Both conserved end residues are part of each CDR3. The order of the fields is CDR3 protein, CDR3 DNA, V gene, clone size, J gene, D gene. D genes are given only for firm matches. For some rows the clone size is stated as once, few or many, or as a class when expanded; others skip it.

CASSQEFTGKNTGELFF | TGCGCCAGCAGCCAAGAGTTTACAGGGAAGAACACCGGGGAGCTGTTTTTT | TRBV4-3 | - | TRBJ2-2 | -
CATSRDRTSGRVPHIYNEQFF | TGTGCCACCAGCAGAGATAGAACTAGCGGGAGGGTCCCCCACATCTACAATGAGCAGTTCTTC | TRBV15 | - | TRBJ2-1 | TRBD2
CATSGGSYNEQFF | TGTGCCACCAGCGGGGGCTCCTACAATGAGCAGTTCTTC | TRBV24-1 | - | TRBJ2-1 | -
CASSSKTHGTDSNQPQHF | TGTGCCAGCAGCTCCAAGACTCACGGGACAGATAGCAATCAGCCCCAGCATTTT | TRBV7-2 | - | TRBJ1-5 | TRBD1
CASSARTGAQLNEKLFF | TGTGCCAGCAGCGCCCGAACAGGGGCGCAGCTTAATGAAAAACTGTTTTTT | TRBV9 | - | TRBJ1-4 | TRBD1
CARRLAGRTGELFF | TGTGCCAGGCGACTAGCGGGTAGAACCGGGGAGCTGTTTTTT | TRBV2 | - | TRBJ2-2 | TRBD2
CASSLSELQFEQFF | TGTGCCAGCAGCTTATCTGAACTACAATTCGAGCAGTTCTTC | TRBV11-3 | - | TRBJ2-1 | -
CASTKQGRFYNEQFF | TGTGCCAGCACTAAACAGGGGCGGTTCTACAATGAGCAGTTCTTC | TRBV27 | - | TRBJ2-1 | TRBD1
CASSSGWSSYNEQFF | TGTGCCAGCTCCAGCGGGTGGAGCTCCTACAATGAGCAGTTCTTC | TRBV3-1/TRBV3-2 | - | TRBJ2-1 | -
CASSSQTSGVTDTQYF | TGCGCCAGCAGCTCTCAGACTAGCGGTGTCACAGATACGCAGTATTTT | TRBV4-1 | - | TRBJ2-3 | TRBD2
CASSLIVGETNYGYTF | TGTGCCAGCAGCTTAATAGTTGGTGAAACTAACTATGGCTACACCTTC | TRBV5-6 | - | TRBJ1-2 | -
CASSYRESDEKLFF | TGTGCCAGCAGCTACAGGGAGTCCGATGAAAAACTGTTTTTT | TRBV11-3 | - | TRBJ1-4 | -
CASSFASGRAEGTQYF | TGTGCCAGCAGCTTCGCTAGCGGGAGGGCCGAGGGGACCCAGTACTTC | TRBV7-9 | - | TRBJ2-5 | TRBD2
CASSSGRAGETQYF | TGTGCCAGTTCTAGCGGGAGGGCCGGAGAGACCCAGTACTTC | TRBV19 | once | TRBJ2-5 | TRBD2
CASSIATGSQPQHF | TGTGCCAGTAGTATAGCGACAGGGAGTCAGCCCCAGCATTTT | TRBV19 | - | TRBJ1-5 | TRBD1
CASRPTGVYNSPLHF | TGTGCCAGTAGACCGACAGGCGTGTATAATTCACCCCTCCACTTT | TRBV19 | - | TRBJ1-6 | -
CASSVLRGGELFF | TGTGCCAGCAGCGTACTTAGAGGCGGGGAGCTGTTTTTT | TRBV9 | - | TRBJ2-2 | -
CASRGPGRPLHF | TGTGCCAGCAGGGGTCCGGGGAGGCCCCTCCACTTT | TRBV12-3/TRBV12-4 | - | TRBJ1-6 | -
CASSKRGSYNEQFF | TGTGCCAGCAGTAAGCGGGGGTCCTACAATGAGCAGTTCTTC | TRBV7-2 | - | TRBJ2-1 | TRBD2
CASSLGTGVSGANVLTF | TGTGCCAGCAGTTTGGGGACTGGAGTCTCTGGGGCCAACGTCCTGACTTTC | TRBV27 | - | TRBJ2-6 | -
CASSQQGTGGSQPQHF | TGTGCCAGCAGCCAGCAAGGGACAGGGGGCTCTCAGCCCCAGCATTTT | TRBV3-1/TRBV3-2 | - | TRBJ1-5 | TRBD1
CASSDQGLGSGANVLTF | TGTGCCAGCAGTGACCAGGGCTTAGGATCTGGGGCCAACGTCCTGACTTTC | TRBV6-1 | - | TRBJ2-6 | -
CASSPSGGSPLHF | TGTGCCAGCAGCCCTTCCGGGGGTTCACCCCTCCACTTT | TRBV6-4 | - | TRBJ1-6 | -
CASSGPGGSNQPQHF | TGTGCCAGCAGTGGACCAGGGGGGAGCAATCAGCCCCAGCATTTT | TRBV6-2/TRBV6-3 | - | TRBJ1-5 | TRBD1
CASSSLSGGDEAFF | TGTGCCAGCAGCTCATTATCGGGGGGGGATGAAGCTTTCTTT | TRBV11-2 | few | TRBJ1-1 | -
CASSGQGLEKLFF | TGTGCCAGCTCGGGACAGGGGCTAGAAAAACTGTTTTTT | TRBV6-5 | once | TRBJ1-4 | TRBD1
CASSLIATNEKLFF | TGTGCCAGCAGCTTAATAGCAACTAATGAAAAACTGTTTTTT | TRBV11-2 | - | TRBJ1-4 | -
CASSPGQGFTWEQFF | TGTGCCAGCAGCCCAGGACAGGGATTTACTTGGGAGCAGTTCTTC | TRBV5-6 | few | TRBJ2-1 | TRBD1
CASSLGLLAGDFEQYF | TGTGCCAGCAGCTTGGGGCTACTAGCGGGAGACTTCGAGCAGTACTTC | TRBV5-6 | - | TRBJ2-7 | TRBD2
CASSSGTGETQYF | TGTGCCAGCAGCTCCGGGACAGGAGAGACCCAGTACTTC | TRBV7-2 | once | TRBJ2-5 | TRBD1
CAISERGRISDQPQHF | TGTGCCATCAGTGAAAGGGGTCGGATCAGCGATCAGCCCCAGCATTTT | TRBV10-3 | - | TRBJ1-5 | -
CASSPALRQAYQPQHF | TGTGCCAGCAGTCCCGCCTTAAGACAGGCCTATCAGCCCCAGCATTTT | TRBV21-1 | - | TRBJ1-5 | -
CATRTGGNTEAFF | TGTGCCACCCGGACAGGGGGGAACACTGAAGCTTTCTTT | TRBV15 | - | TRBJ1-1 | TRBD1
CASSVKQGAPYNEQFF | TGTGCCAGCAGTGTAAAACAGGGGGCCCCCTACAATGAGCAGTTCTTC | TRBV27 | - | TRBJ2-1 | TRBD1
CASSAPGTGGNTIYF | TGTGCCAGCAGTGCTCCCGGGACAGGTGGAAACACCATATATTTT | TRBV28 | - | TRBJ1-3 | TRBD1
CASRSKEWIQGMNTEAFF | TGTGCAAGTCGCTCAAAGGAGTGGATACAGGGCATGAACACTGAAGCTTTCTTT | TRBV12-2 | few | TRBJ1-1 | -
CASSWGGTVNNSPLHF | TGTGCCAGCAGCTGGGGAGGGACGGTGAATAATTCACCCCTCCACTTT | TRBV5-4 | - | TRBJ1-6 | -
CASSGAFNYGYTF | TGTGCCAGCAGTGGGGCCTTCAACTATGGCTACACCTTC | TRBV27 | many | TRBJ1-2 | -
CASSDDGYTF | TGTGCCAGCAGTGACGATGGCTACACCTTC | TRBV2 | - | TRBJ1-2 | -
CASSRTGLNTGELFF | TGTGCCAGCAGCCGCACGGGACTTAACACCGGGGAGCTGTTTTTT | TRBV5-6 | - | TRBJ2-2 | -
CAISEYQGMNNEQFF | TGTGCCATCAGTGAGTATCAGGGGATGAACAATGAGCAGTTCTTC | TRBV10-3 | - | TRBJ2-1 | -
CASSPTSRSETQYF | TGTGCTAGCAGCCCCACTAGCAGGTCAGAGACCCAGTACTTC | TRBV7-7 | - | TRBJ2-5 | -
CASSRLEADTQYF | TGCGCCAGCAGCAGACTAGAAGCAGATACGCAGTATTTT | TRBV10-1 | - | TRBJ2-3 | -
CAWSVLTGVAYGYTF | TGTGCCTGGAGTGTTTTAACAGGTGTGGCCTATGGCTACACCTTC | TRBV30 | - | TRBJ1-2 | -
CASSSHPGSNEKLFF | TGTGCCAGCAGCTCCCACCCCGGGAGCAATGAAAAACTGTTTTTT | TRBV11-2 | - | TRBJ1-4 | -
CASSEQGRQPQHF | TGTGCCAGCAGTGAACAGGGGCGGCAGCCCCAGCATTTT | TRBV2 | - | TRBJ1-5 | -
CATRREGERGGYTF | TGTGCTACTCGAAGAGAGGGTGAGCGGGGCGGCTACACCTTC | TRBV6-5 | - | TRBJ1-2 | -
CASASSGRFDTQYF | TGTGCCAGCGCCTCTAGCGGGAGGTTCGATACGCAGTATTTT | TRBV3-1/TRBV3-2 | - | TRBJ2-3 | TRBD2
CASSVIAGAADTQYF | TGTGCCAGCAGCGTCATAGCGGGAGCCGCAGATACGCAGTATTTT | TRBV3-1/TRBV3-2 | - | TRBJ2-3 | TRBD2
CASGTRGAGNQPQHF | TGTGCCAGCGGAACCCGCGGGGCGGGCAATCAGCCCCAGCATTTT | TRBV28 | - | TRBJ1-5 | -
CATSRDSTYEQYF | TGTGCCACCAGCAGGGACAGTACCTACGAGCAGTACTTC | TRBV15 | - | TRBJ2-7 | -
CAWSREGRKGYTF | TGTGCCTGGAGTAGGGAGGGACGTAAAGGCTACACCTTC | TRBV30 | - | TRBJ1-2 | -